The rows below give T cell receptor beta chains drawn from one sample of a study of blood T cell repertoires in COVID-19. This table comes from immunoSEQ multiplex PCR, and its TCRdb copy is limited to in-frame clones, with some not included. The data show about 400,000 clones, roughly 87% seen once. Material for sequencing was PBMCs or T cells enriched from blood (not recorded which). Every receptor here comes from a woman aged 30 to 39 who had recovered from COVID-19. Each CDR3 is given with its conserved first and last residue. A D gene is named only where the DNA matches it firmly. Size tells how often a clone was seen (once, few, many) or the class of an expanded clone, and some rows leave it out.

J: TRBJ1-2
D: -
size: -
V: TRBV10-2
CDR3: CASSESISSRYGYTF
DNA: TGCGCCAGCAGTGAGTCCATAAGCTCTCGGTATGGCTACACCTTC

J: TRBJ1-6
D: -
size: few
V: TRBV30
CDR3: CAWSFGRPAGSPLHF
DNA: TGTGCCTGGAGTTTTGGTCGCCCCGCAGGGTCACCCCTCCACTTT

J: TRBJ1-4
D: -
size: once
V: TRBV21-1
CDR3: CASSKPGTGNEKLFF
DNA: TGTGCCAGCAGCAAGCCCGGGACAGGGAATGAAAAACTGTTTTTT

J: TRBJ1-3
D: TRBD1
size: -
V: TRBV28
CDR3: CASSRQGSSGNTIYF
DNA: TGTGCCAGCAGCAGACAGGGAAGCTCTGGAAACACCATATATTTT

J: TRBJ1-5
D: -
size: -
V: TRBV2
CDR3: CASSEGRGGNQPQHF
DNA: TGTGCCAGCAGTGAAGGACGGGGAGGCAATCAGCCCCAGCATTTT

J: TRBJ2-1
D: -
size: -
V: TRBV2
CDR3: CASSALVDGGGEQFF
DNA: TGTGCCAGCAGTGCGCTCGTCGACGGGGGAGGTGAGCAGTTCTTC

J: TRBJ1-3
D: -
size: -
V: TRBV7-6
CDR3: CASSQGSGNTIYF
DNA: TGTGCCAGCAGCCAGGGGTCTGGAAACACCATATATTTT

J: TRBJ1-2
D: -
size: -
V: TRBV6-1
CDR3: CASSEALRGGSRGYTF
DNA: TGTGCCAGCAGTGAAGCGCTTCGCGGGGGATCTAGGGGCTACACCTTC

J: TRBJ1-3
D: -
size: -
V: TRBV9
CDR3: CASSVGVNTISGNTIYF
DNA: TGTGCCAGCAGCGTAGGGGTGAACACTATCTCTGGAAACACCATATATTTT

J: TRBJ2-3
D: -
size: few
V: TRBV20-1
CDR3: CSASSRGGTSTDTQYF
DNA: TGCAGTGCTAGTAGTAGGGGGGGCACTAGCACAGATACGCAGTATTTT

J: TRBJ1-2
D: -
size: -
V: TRBV18
CDR3: CASSPPSGAHYGYTF
DNA: TGTGCCAGCTCACCACCGTCAGGGGCGCACTATGGCTACACCTTC

J: TRBJ1-2
D: TRBD1
size: -
V: TRBV27
CDR3: CASRYLQGADGYTF
DNA: TGTGCCAGCAGGTATCTCCAGGGGGCTGACGGCTACACCTTC

J: TRBJ1-5
D: -
size: few
V: TRBV3-1/TRBV3-2
CDR3: CASSQFRGQPQHF
DNA: TGTGCCAGCAGCCAGTTCCGGGGGCAGCCCCAGCATTTT

J: TRBJ2-5
D: TRBD2
size: -
V: TRBV14
CDR3: CASSQENLAGFQETQYF
DNA: TGTGCCAGCAGCCAAGAAAACCTAGCGGGCTTTCAAGAGACCCAGTACTTC

J: TRBJ2-3
D: TRBD2
size: once
V: TRBV7-3
CDR3: CASSSIAGPTDTQYF
DNA: TGTGCCAGCAGCTCAATAGCGGGGCCCACAGATACGCAGTATTTT

J: TRBJ1-2
D: TRBD1
size: -
V: TRBV7-9
CDR3: CASSSHRGINYGYTF
DNA: TGTGCCAGCAGCTCCCACAGGGGGATTAACTATGGCTACACCTTC

J: TRBJ1-2
D: -
size: -
V: TRBV28
CDR3: CASDNPNYGYTF
DNA: TGTGCCAGTGACAATCCTAACTATGGCTACACCTTC

J: TRBJ2-5
D: TRBD1
size: -
V: TRBV5-8
CDR3: CASSLTGGTYQETQYF
DNA: TGTGCCAGCAGCTTAACAGGGGGGACGTACCAAGAGACCCAGTACTTC

J: TRBJ2-5
D: -
size: -
V: TRBV7-6
CDR3: CASSSPPGVREETQYF
DNA: TGTGCCAGCAGCTCCCCGCCAGGGGTAAGGGAAGAGACCCAGTACTTC

J: TRBJ1-3
D: -
size: -
V: TRBV10-3
CDR3: CAISELAGLGSGNTIYF
DNA: TGTGCCATCAGTGAGTTGGCGGGCTTGGGCTCTGGAAACACCATATATTTT

J: TRBJ2-5
D: -
size: -
V: TRBV3-1/TRBV3-2
CDR3: CASSQVGAGETQYF
DNA: TGTGCCAGCAGCCAAGTAGGGGCTGGGGAGACCCAGTACTTC

J: TRBJ2-7
D: -
size: -
V: TRBV5-1
CDR3: CASSLYGEYEQYF
DNA: TGCGCCAGCAGCTTGTACGGAGAATACGAGCAGTACTTC

J: TRBJ2-1
D: TRBD1
size: -
V: TRBV6-4
CDR3: CASSDSEDRGDEQFF
DNA: TGTGCCAGCAGTGACTCGGAGGACAGGGGCGATGAGCAGTTCTTC

J: TRBJ1-6
D: -
size: -
V: TRBV3-1/TRBV3-2
CDR3: CASSQAWTGLRGSPLHF
DNA: TGTGCCAGCAGCCAAGCGTGGACCGGGCTCAGAGGGTCACCCCTCCACTTT

J: TRBJ2-3
D: -
size: once
V: TRBV9
CDR3: CASSPNTDTQYF
DNA: TGTGCCAGCAGCCCAAACACAGATACGCAGTATTTT

J: TRBJ2-3
D: -
size: -
V: TRBV9
CDR3: CASSVGGGRTDTQYF
DNA: TGTGCCAGCAGCGTAGGGGGGGGCAGAACAGATACGCAGTATTTT

J: TRBJ2-1
D: TRBD1
size: -
V: TRBV2
CDR3: CASSATGGAYHEQFF
DNA: TGTGCCAGCAGTGCAACAGGGGGCGCTTACCATGAGCAGTTCTTC

J: TRBJ1-2
D: -
size: -
V: TRBV2
CDR3: CASMEQGRGYTF
DNA: TGTGCCAGCATGGAACAGGGCCGGGGCTACACCTTC

J: TRBJ2-7
D: -
size: -
V: TRBV25-1
CDR3: CASTSLLSGPHEQYF
DNA: TGTGCCAGCACCTCCCTCCTCTCGGGTCCCCACGAGCAGTACTTC

J: TRBJ1-3
D: -
size: -
V: TRBV19
CDR3: CASYEGSSGNTIYF
DNA: TGTGCCAGTTATGAGGGATCCTCTGGAAACACCATATATTTT

J: TRBJ1-4
D: -
size: -
V: TRBV18
CDR3: CASSPAGADEKLFF
DNA: TGTGCCAGCTCACCCGCGGGGGCTGATGAAAAACTGTTTTTT

J: TRBJ2-3
D: TRBD2
size: -
V: TRBV19
CDR3: CASSIGLVADTQYF
DNA: TGTGCCAGTAGTATCGGACTAGTCGCAGATACGCAGTATTTT

J: TRBJ1-1
D: -
size: -
V: TRBV6-2/TRBV6-3
CDR3: CASSYGGYAEAFF
DNA: TGTGCCAGCAGTTACGGAGGGTACGCTGAAGCTTTCTTT

J: TRBJ1-6
D: -
size: -
V: TRBV9
CDR3: CASSAGSYNSPLHF
DNA: TGTGCCAGCAGCGCGGGGAGCTATAATTCACCCCTCCACTTT

J: TRBJ1-5
D: -
size: -
V: TRBV6-5
CDR3: CASSTTNKNQPQHF
DNA: TGTGCCAGCAGTACCACTAACAAGAATCAGCCCCAGCATTTT

J: TRBJ1-6
D: TRBD1
size: -
V: TRBV27
CDR3: CASSLGTGNSPLHF
DNA: TGTGCCAGCAGTTTAGGGACAGGGAATTCACCCCTCCACTTT

J: TRBJ1-5
D: TRBD1
size: -
V: TRBV28
CDR3: CASQQGGNQPQHF
DNA: TGTGCCAGCCAACAGGGGGGGAACCAGCCCCAGCATTTT

J: TRBJ1-3
D: -
size: -
V: TRBV18
CDR3: CASSPNPATAGNTIYF
DNA: TGTGCCAGCTCACCCAACCCTGCGACAGCTGGAAACACCATATATTTT

J: TRBJ2-1
D: TRBD2
size: -
V: TRBV7-9
CDR3: CASRGGGLAGVRNEQFF
DNA: TGTGCCAGCAGGGGTGGGGGACTAGCGGGAGTCCGCAATGAGCAGTTCTTC

J: TRBJ2-3
D: TRBD2
size: -
V: TRBV20-1
CDR3: CSASPLAGGPSVRTDTQYF
DNA: TGCAGTGCTAGTCCCCTAGCGGGAGGGCCGAGCGTCAGGACGGATACGCAGTATTTT

J: TRBJ1-4
D: -
size: once
V: TRBV3-1/TRBV3-2
CDR3: CASSQTDSPLEKLFF
DNA: TGTGCCAGCAGTCAAACGGACAGCCCGCTAGAAAAACTGTTTTTT

J: TRBJ2-3
D: TRBD2
size: -
V: TRBV7-6
CDR3: CASSLGGRPPDTQYF
DNA: TGTGCCAGCAGCTTAGGCGGGAGGCCCCCAGATACGCAGTATTTT

J: TRBJ2-7
D: TRBD2
size: -
V: TRBV6-5
CDR3: CASSYGASGKYEQYF
DNA: TGTGCCAGCAGTTACGGGGCTAGCGGAAAGTACGAGCAGTACTTC

J: TRBJ2-3
D: -
size: -
V: TRBV7-6
CDR3: CASSTGVTDTQYF
DNA: TGTGCCAGCAGTACCGGGGTCACAGATACGCAGTATTTT

J: TRBJ2-7
D: TRBD1
size: once
V: TRBV18
CDR3: CASSPETGDYEQYF
DNA: TGTGCCAGCTCACCAGAGACAGGGGACTACGAGCAGTACTTC

J: TRBJ2-7
D: -
size: -
V: TRBV28
CDR3: CASSLGTFYEQYF
DNA: TGTGCCAGCAGTTTAGGCACGTTTTACGAGCAGTACTTC

J: TRBJ1-4
D: -
size: few
V: TRBV28
CDR3: CASNLGRGTPNEKLFF
DNA: TGTGCCAGCAACCTGGGCCGGGGAACACCTAATGAAAAACTGTTTTTT

J: TRBJ2-1
D: TRBD2
size: -
V: TRBV6-5
CDR3: CASSSISVREGSEQFF
DNA: TGTGCCAGCAGTTCTATCTCCGTGCGGGAGGGCAGTGAGCAGTTCTTC

J: TRBJ2-5
D: -
size: -
V: TRBV6-5
CDR3: CASGAGRETQYF
DNA: TGTGCCAGCGGGGCAGGTCGAGAGACCCAGTACTTC

J: TRBJ2-7
D: TRBD2
size: -
V: TRBV7-9
CDR3: CASSLASSGSYEQYF
DNA: TGTGCCAGCAGCTTAGCGTCTAGCGGGTCCTACGAGCAGTACTTC